Detailed here is one TCR beta chain. This clonotype came up a few times. Its target antigen remains unknown. No base quality values were provided; no much bigger clone lies one nucleotide off. This record comes from a study of T-cell memory formation after mild COVID-19 (dated by TCRdb to about 2021). A note on the overall study: TCR sequence clusters from the two donors were largely donor specific. In two donors, T-cell clones that expanded and contracted after mild COVID-19 were tracked by sequencing TCRalpha and TCRbeta repertoires over time. The cohort was made up of two young adult volunteers, one female and one male, who were previously healthy.

Trimming removed 5 bases from V and 6 bases from J; the gene matches leave 4 bases unexplained. The CDR3, from cysteine to phenylalanine, totals 14 residues. Kept here is only the CDR3 DNA, which spans 42 bases and is read in frame from base 1. The CDR1 and CDR2 encoded by the germline V gene are SNHLY and FYNNEI. PBMCs were isolated by Ficoll-Paque density gradient centrifugation. The reads were generated on an Illumina NovaSeq 6000. Using 5'RACE with constant-segment primers, TCRalpha and TCRbeta cDNA libraries were constructed, with sample barcodes and unique molecular identifiers added in the process. RNA was extracted from every sample with Trizol reagent. Libraries were amplified in two PCR steps, with a second sample barcode and Illumina TruSeq adapters added in the second step. Sequencing of the libraries was done on an Illumina NovaSeq, producing 2 x 150 bp paired-end reads. As for the original processing: The reads were demultiplexed and collapsed into UMI-guided consensus sequences using migec v1.2.7. With mixcr v2.1.11, UMI consensuses were aligned to TRA and TRB V and J templates and assembled into clonotypes. Expanded or contracted clonotypes were those called significant by both edgeR and NoisET, with noise models trained on biological replicates. For edgeR calls, the cutoffs were a false discovery rate-adjusted p below 0.01 and a log2 fold-change threshold of 1. PCA with hierarchical clustering of max-normalized trajectories of the 1000 most abundant clonotypes was used as exploratory dynamics analysis. Separately sequenced CD4+ and CD8+ repertoires were used to assign a CD4 or CD8 phenotype to each responding clone. TCRdb reprocessing: public reads trimmed at Q25 with fastp, clones called with MiXCR, in-frame beta chains kept. Rows matching on CDR3 protein sequence are summarized as one entry with the most common DNA and genes. The V and J calls here are based on TCRdb, not the publication. This sample gives 450,000 or so distinct CDR3 sequences in total; around a quarter of them show up just once. The ten largest clones capture under 15% of the sample.

Study-wide findings and limitations: The second-wave clones that peaked on day 37 were not confirmed to be SARS-CoV-2 specific. Clones contracting from day 15 to 85 had balanced CD4/CD8 phenotypes, while a second wave expanding from day 15 to 37 was biased towards CD4+. Some responding clones were detected in pre-infection memory, which suggested that pre-existing cross-reactive memory T cells had joined the SARS-CoV-2 response. The study included only a couple of mild cases, and larger cohorts that include severe cases with pre-infection samples were judged to be necessary. Contracting CD4+ clones were located mainly in the CM and EM memory subsets, whereas CD8+ clones were found to be enriched in EMRA.

The clonotype originates from an adult woman who had mild COVID-19 (a few samples of this study predate the infection). The sample titles of this study are shuffled in the database, so cell type and time point are left out; the donor was told from shared clones. The sequencing sample was made of PBMCs or a T cell subset sorted from them (not recorded which). This chain joins TRBV2 to TRBJ2-1; TRBD2 matches 10 bases in the middle. The DNA sequence is given as TGTGCCAGCAGTTGGACTAGCGGCCCCAATGAGCAGTTCTTC. Its translation reads: CASSWTSGPNEQFF.